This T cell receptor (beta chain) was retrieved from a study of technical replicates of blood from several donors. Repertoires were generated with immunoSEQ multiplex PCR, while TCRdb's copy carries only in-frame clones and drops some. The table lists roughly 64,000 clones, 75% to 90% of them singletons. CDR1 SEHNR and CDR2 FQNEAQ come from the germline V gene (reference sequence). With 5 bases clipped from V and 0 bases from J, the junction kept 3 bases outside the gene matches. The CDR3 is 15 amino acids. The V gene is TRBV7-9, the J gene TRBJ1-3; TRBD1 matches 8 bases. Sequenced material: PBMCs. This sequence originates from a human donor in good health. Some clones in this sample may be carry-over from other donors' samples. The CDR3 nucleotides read TGTGCCAGCAGCAGACAGGGGATCTCTGGAAACACCATATATTTT. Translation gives CASSRQGISGNTIYF. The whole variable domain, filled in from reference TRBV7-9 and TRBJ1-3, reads DTGVSQNPRHKITKRGQNVTFRCDPISEHNRLYWYRQTLGQGPEFLTYFQNEAQLEKSRLLSDRFSAERPKGSFSTLEIQRTEQGDSAMYLCASSRQGISGNTIYFGEGSWLTVV.